The sample holds one count of the clone carrying this T cell receptor (beta chain). The donor cohort consisted entirely of Caucasian adults residing in Nashville, Tennessee. Trimming took off 5 bases at V and 2 bases at J, with 16 bases between the two ends. The CDR3 has 17 amino acids. Germline CDR1 KGHSH, CDR2 LQKENI. This specimen comes from a study of shared clonotypes between healthy human individuals. How the authors handled the data: As immunoSEQ supplied junction-only sequences (without quality scores), filtering differed. Sequenced by immunoSEQ multiplex PCR; TCRdb stores in-frame clones only, minus some. For V, J and clone size, that table is used; D and trimming come from the DNA. Of approximately 480,000 clones in the sample, 75% to 80% are singletons; the top ten hold roughly an eighth.

J is TRBJ2-6 and V is TRBV18; possible D gene TRBD1, 6 bases. The material sequenced was PBMCs. This receptor was obtained from a woman between 40 and 50 years old in good health. Some clones in this sample may be carry-over from other donors' samples. The CDR3 DNA follows: TGTGCCAGCTCAACGTCCGTACAGGGTGCTGGGGCCAACGTCCTGACTTTC. Its translation: CASSTSVQGAGANVLTF.